What follows is one TCR beta chain and its context. The antigen is not known. The germline V gene has CDR1 LNHDA and CDR2 SQIVND (reference sequence). V shed 6 bases, J shed 9 bases, and the junction held 9 bases outside the gene matches. The CDR3 covers 15 residues. This entry comes from a study of a mutant IDH1 vaccine in newly diagnosed glioma. As for the study in general: The vaccination schedule gave patients eight doses in weeks 1, 3, 5, 7, 11, 15, 19 and 23. Following radiotherapy alone, or alongside temozolomide cycles, vaccination was started after an interval of 4-6 weeks. Whole-study findings and limits: Pseudoprogression appears to have had no connection to changes in top peripheral T cell clonotypes. Of all patients, 85% to 95% showed vaccine-induced immune responses.

Measured with immunoSEQ multiplex PCR; TCRdb has only the in-frame clones, and not every one. This sample carries roughly 25,000 clones, 77% of them seen once, and the ten largest clones take roughly a tenth. As for time point: week 5, during vaccination. Doses comprised 300 ug of mutant IDH1 20-mer peptide each, plus topical imiquimod. The sample was PBMCs, taken from a glioma patient whose treatment included an IDH1 peptide vaccine. The TCR was taken from a man aged 35 to 55 with glioma. The chain recombines TRBV19 with TRBJ2-1, with 12 bases lining up with TRBD2. CDR3 bases: TGTGCCAGTAGGGGAGAAACTAGCGGGAGGTTTGAGCAGTTCTTC. This sequence encodes CASRGETSGRFEQFF.